These T cell receptor beta chains were read from a single sample in a study of cytomegalovirus exposure and HLA in healthy donors. This table comes from immunoSEQ multiplex PCR, and its TCRdb copy is limited to in-frame clones, with some not included. This sample has roughly 180,000 clones; 80% occur once, and the top ten carry 1.3%. The sample consisted of PBMCs. These receptors were obtained from a man aged 25 to 40 in good health and CMV-seronegative. The CDR3 runs from the conserved cysteine through the conserved F or W. The D gene is left open where the match is weak. Clone size is stated in some rows and not others, as once, few, many or a class when expanded.

J gene,V gene,CDR3 length,clone size,D gene,CDR3 DNA,CDR3 protein
TRBJ1-3,TRBV18,17,.,TRBD1,TGTGCCAGCTCACCAACGGGACAGGGGGCGTTAGGAAACACCATATATTTT,CASSPTGQGALGNTIYF
TRBJ2-7,TRBV27,14,.,.,TGTGCCAGCAGCCCGGGTCCCGGCGCCTACGAGCAGTACTTC,CASSPGPGAYEQYF
TRBJ1-2,TRBV7-2,16,.,.,TGTGCCAGCAGCGCCCGGGGGGGTGCAACTTATTATGGCTACACCTTC,CASSARGGATYYGYTF
TRBJ2-7,TRBV6-5,16,.,TRBD2,TGTGCCAGCAGTTACTCCGGCGTAGCGGGTGACTACGAGCAGTACTTC,CASSYSGVAGDYEQYF
TRBJ2-2,TRBV30,15,.,TRBD2,TGTGCCTGGAGTGTACGGGGGGTCAACACCGGGGAGCTGTTTTTT,CAWSVRGVNTGELFF
TRBJ1-2,TRBV4-3,15,.,.,TGCGCCAGCAGCCAAGAGATGGGGAGACACCCGGGCTACACCTTC,CASSQEMGRHPGYTF
TRBJ2-3,TRBV7-9,12,.,.,TGTGCCAGCAGCTGGGGGGCAGATACGCAGTATTTT,CASSWGADTQYF
TRBJ2-7,TRBV15,17,.,TRBD1,TGTGCCACCAGCAGAGATTGGGGGACAGGGGGTCCGCAGGAGCAGTACTTC,CATSRDWGTGGPQEQYF
TRBJ2-1,TRBV19,16,.,.,TGTGCCAGTAGTATTAAGACGGGGGTCCCGAACAATGAGCAGTTCTTC,CASSIKTGVPNNEQFF
TRBJ1-1,TRBV7-9,13,.,TRBD1,TGTGCCAGCAGCAGGCAGGGGGACACTGAAGCTTTCTTT,CASSRQGDTEAFF
TRBJ2-2,TRBV30,14,.,.,TGTGCCTGGAGCTGGTTTGGCAGCACCGGGGAGCTGTTTTTT,CAWSWFGSTGELFF
TRBJ1-3,TRBV7-9,16,.,.,TGTGCCAGCAGCTCCCCGACAGGTCGAGGGGGAAACACCATATATTTT,CASSSPTGRGGNTIYF
TRBJ2-1,TRBV4-1,17,.,TRBD2,TGCGCCAGCAGCCCAACCCCGGCTAGCGGGAGGAACAATGAGCAGTTCTTC,CASSPTPASGRNNEQFF
TRBJ2-7,TRBV5-4,15,.,.,TGTGCCAGCAGCTTGGCACCGCGGGGCTCCTACGAGCAGTACTTC,CASSLAPRGSYEQYF
TRBJ2-5,TRBV5-1,15,once,TRBD2,TGCGCCAGCAGCCGCGGACTAGCGGGGCAAGAGACCCAGTACTTC,CASSRGLAGQETQYF
TRBJ2-1,TRBV7-9,12,.,.,TGTTCCAGCAGGATTACTGGCAATGAGCAGTTCTTC,CSSRITGNEQFF
TRBJ2-3,TRBV18,15,.,.,TGTGCCAGCTCAATCTTAGCGGAGCCACCAGATACGCAGTATTTT,CASSILAEPPDTQYF
TRBJ2-7,TRBV11-3,15,few,.,TGTGCCAGCAGCTTAGAATCTGGACAGAGCTACGAGCAGTACTTC,CASSLESGQSYEQYF
TRBJ1-6,TRBV11-2,19,.,.,TGTGCCAGCAGCTTAGATGTTGCAGGGGTAGCCTCCTATAATTCACCCCTCCACTTT,CASSLDVAGVASYNSPLHF
TRBJ2-7,TRBV7-7,14,.,.,TGTGCTAGCAGCTTAACATGCGGGCCCTACGAGCAGTACTTC,CASSLTCGPYEQYF
TRBJ1-4,TRBV27,16,.,.,TGTGCCAGCAGTTTATCCTGGACAGCGAGAGGGGAAAAACTGTTTTTT,CASSLSWTARGEKLFF
TRBJ2-3,TRBV9,17,.,TRBD2,TGTGCCAGCAGCTTAGCCGAGAGGGGACTAGGCTCAGATACGCAGTATTTT,CASSLAERGLGSDTQYF
TRBJ2-3,TRBV7-7,15,.,.,TGTGCTAGCAGTCAAACAGGGTTGGGGACAGATACGCAGTATTTT,CASSQTGLGTDTQYF
TRBJ1-3,TRBV5-1,14,.,.,TGCGCCAGCAGCCCAGGGGATTCTGGAAACACCATATATTTT,CASSPGDSGNTIYF
TRBJ2-7,TRBV18,15,.,TRBD1,TGTGCCAGCTCGCCTCCCGGCGGACAGGGTGGCGAGCAGTACTTC,CASSPPGGQGGEQYF
TRBJ2-5,TRBV5-6,15,.,TRBD1,TGTGCCAGCAGTTCCTCGGGACAGGGGGCGGAGACCCAGTACTTC,CASSSSGQGAETQYF
TRBJ2-1,TRBV7-3,14,.,TRBD1,TGTGCCAGCAGCTTAAAGGGACAGGGCAATGAGCAGTTCTTC,CASSLKGQGNEQFF
TRBJ2-7,TRBV30,13,few,TRBD1,TGTGCCTGGAGTCACGGACAGGGGCGCGAGCAGTACTTC,CAWSHGQGREQYF
TRBJ2-1,TRBV28,15,.,TRBD2,TGTGCCAGCAGTCTAGCGGGGGGGATTTCCAATGAGCAGTTCTTC,CASSLAGGISNEQFF
TRBJ1-1,TRBV27,13,.,.,TGTGCCAGCAGTTCCGGAGTGGGCACTGAAGCTTTCTTT,CASSSGVGTEAFF
TRBJ1-2,TRBV7-2,13,.,TRBD1,TGTGCCAGCAGCATTGGACAGGGCTATGGCTACACCTTC,CASSIGQGYGYTF
TRBJ2-1,TRBV6-6,13,few,TRBD1,TGTGCCAGCAGTCACGGACAGGCCAATGAGCAGTTCTTC,CASSHGQANEQFF
TRBJ2-5,TRBV4-3,13,.,TRBD2,TGCGCCAGCAGCCAAGTGGGGGGGGAGACCCAGTACTTC,CASSQVGGETQYF
TRBJ2-3,TRBV9,16,.,TRBD2,TGTGCCAGCAGCCCCTGGACTAGCGGAGCCACAGATACGCAGTATTTT,CASSPWTSGATDTQYF
TRBJ2-1,TRBV10-1,17,.,TRBD2,TGCGCCAGCAGTGAGTCTTGGCTAGCGGGAACGGATAATGAGCAGTTCTTC,CASSESWLAGTDNEQFF
TRBJ1-3,TRBV7-2,15,.,.,TGTGCCAGCAGTTCGCAGGGGCATGGTGGAAACACCATATATTTT,CASSSQGHGGNTIYF
TRBJ2-3,TRBV13,13,.,.,TGTGCCAGCAAGGAACTAAGTGTGGATACGCAGTATTTT,CASKELSVDTQYF
TRBJ1-4,TRBV7-8,15,.,TRBD1,TGTGCCAGCAGCATATTGACAGGGCCTAATGAAAAACTGTTTTTT,CASSILTGPNEKLFF
TRBJ2-2,TRBV5-6,17,once,TRBD2,TGTGCCAGCAGCTTCACTAGCGGGAGCCTTAACACCGGGGAGCTGTTTTTT,CASSFTSGSLNTGELFF
TRBJ2-5,TRBV6-5,14,.,.,TGTGCCTGCAGTTACTACGCGACAGGAGAGGCCCAGTACTTC,CACSYYATGEAQYF
TRBJ2-1,TRBV5-4,15,once,TRBD1,TGTGCCAGCAGCTCCCGGGACAGGGATTCCCGGGAGCAGTTCTTC,CASSSRDRDSREQFF
TRBJ2-7,TRBV30,16,.,.,TGTGCCTGGAGTGTACATCTCTCTGCTCTCCATAGGGGGCAGTACTTC,CAWSVHLSALHRGQYF
TRBJ2-2,TRBV30,20,.,.,TGTGCCTGGAGTGTAAGTTTATCGGCCAGGGAAGTCCGTTACACCGGGGAGCTGTTTTTT,CAWSVSLSAREVRYTGELFF
TRBJ1-1,TRBV7-9,13,once,.,TGTGCCAGCAGCTTACCGATGAGCACTGAAGCTTTCTTT,CASSLPMSTEAFF
TRBJ1-6,TRBV28,12,.,.,TGTGCCAGCAGTGGCCCAGGGTCACCCCTCCACTTT,CASSGPGSPLHF
TRBJ1-2,TRBV21-1,15,.,.,TGTGCCAGCAGCAAAGAGGCAGGGGGATGTAATGGCTACACCTTC,CASSKEAGGCNGYTF
TRBJ1-1,TRBV7-2,13,.,TRBD1,TGTGCCAGCAGCTTAGAGTACAGGGGTGTAGCTTTCTTT,CASSLEYRGVAFF
TRBJ2-1,TRBV4-2,15,.,TRBD2,TGTGCCAGCAGCCAAGAGCTAGCGGTCTACAATGAGCAGTTCTTC,CASSQELAVYNEQFF
TRBJ1-2,TRBV6-1,12,.,.,TGTGCCAGCAGTACACAGGGTCCTGGCTACACCTTC,CASSTQGPGYTF
TRBJ2-2,TRBV19,14,.,.,TGTGCCAGTAGTATGGGGGGTGACACCGGGGAGCTGTTTTTT,CASSMGGDTGELFF